The rows below give T cell receptor beta chains drawn from one sample of a study of PD-1 blockade in mismatch repair-deficient tumors. TCRdb's table, derived via immunoSEQ multiplex PCR, lists solely in-frame clones and lacks some. Here the sample spans more than 7,500 clones, 75% to 90% being singletons. No antigens are known for them. Sequencing used cells cultured in vitro, obtained from a patient treated with pembrolizumab. Every receptor here comes from an adult with mismatch repair-deficient cancer. Both conserved end residues are part of each CDR3. The D gene is left open where the match is weak. The size of a clone is reported for some rows only, either as once, few or many, or as a class for expanded clones.

>NA|TRBV11-2|NA|TRBJ2-1
TGTGCCAGCAGCTTAATTACAGGGAGGGAGCAGTTCTTC
CASSLITGREQFF
>TRBD2|TRBV29-1|NA|TRBJ2-7
TGCAGCGTGGGGGGGTTTCTAGCGGGAGTGGACTACGAGCAGTACTTC
CSVGGFLAGVDYEQYF
>NA|TRBV10-2|NA|TRBJ2-7
TGCGCCAGCAGCCTCTCCTACGAGCAGTACTTC
CASSLSYEQYF
>TRBD1|TRBV6-1|NA|TRBJ2-7
TGTGCCAGCCGCGGACAGGGAACCTACGAGCAGTACTTC
CASRGQGTYEQYF
>NA|TRBV30|NA|TRBJ2-7
TGTGCCTATACAAACTTGGGAGCCTACGAGCAGTACTTC
CAYTNLGAYEQYF
>NA|TRBV11-1|NA|TRBJ2-1
TGTGCCAGCAGCTTAGGGGGAGCGGAGAATGAGCAGTTCTTC
CASSLGGAENEQFF
>NA|TRBV6-1|once|TRBJ1-3
TGTGCCAGCAGTGCGCGGGACAAGAGAAACACCATATATTTT
CASSARDKRNTIYF
>TRBD1|TRBV19|NA|TRBJ1-5
TGTGCCAGTAGTATAGTGGGGACAGGGGGAACTAGCAATCAGCCCCAGCATTTT
CASSIVGTGGTSNQPQHF
>TRBD1|TRBV27|NA|TRBJ2-1
TGTGCCAGCAGTTTTTCCGGGACAGTCAATGAGCAGTTCTTC
CASSFSGTVNEQFF
>TRBD2|TRBV7-9|NA|TRBJ2-7
TGTGCCAGCAGCCCCCTGGGGGGGGGCGAGCAGTACTTC
CASSPLGGGEQYF
>NA|TRBV7-2|NA|TRBJ1-5
TGTGCCACGGCCGGGAGCAATCAGCCCCAGCATTTT
CATAGSNQPQHF
>NA|TRBV19|NA|TRBJ2-3
TGTGCCAGTAGTATACAGGGTTTGAGCACAGATACGCAGTATTTT
CASSIQGLSTDTQYF
>TRBD1|TRBV14|NA|TRBJ1-1
TGTGCCAGCAGCGACCGACAGGGGCTCAGCACTGAAGCTTTCTTT
CASSDRQGLSTEAFF
>TRBD2|TRBV7-2|NA|TRBJ2-1
TGTGCCAGCAGCTTACAGCCCCCTAGACTAGCGGGAGAATACAATGAGCAGTTCTTC
CASSLQPPRLAGEYNEQFF
>TRBD2|TRBV30|once|TRBJ2-1
TGTGCCTGGAGTGTATTTGGGACTAGCGGTTACAATGAGCAGTTCTTC
CAWSVFGTSGYNEQFF
>TRBD1|TRBV5-1|NA|TRBJ2-7
TGCGCCAGCAGTTGGACAGGGGGCTACGAGCAGTACTTC
CASSWTGGYEQYF
>NA|TRBV11-3|NA|TRBJ2-7
TGTGCCAGCAGCCGGACCCCGCGGTACGAGCAGTACTTC
CASSRTPRYEQYF
>NA|TRBV19|NA|TRBJ2-7
TGTGCCAGCTCCGGGACCTACACGACTTCCTACGAGCAGTACTTC
CASSGTYTTSYEQYF
>TRBD1|TRBV18|NA|TRBJ2-1
TGTGCCAGCTCCTCCGGGACAGGGGGCTATGAGCAGTTCTTC
CASSSGTGGYEQFF
>NA|TRBV2|NA|TRBJ1-5
TGTGCCAGCAGTGAAAGGCAGGACAACAATCAGCCCCAGCATTTT
CASSERQDNNQPQHF
>NA|TRBV28|NA|TRBJ2-1
TGTGCCAGCAGTTTGGGGGGGCGAGAGCAGTTCTTC
CASSLGGREQFF
>NA|TRBV5-1|NA|TRBJ2-3
TGCGCCAGCAACAGGGAAAGCACAGATACGCAGTATTTT
CASNRESTDTQYF
>NA|TRBV10-1|NA|TRBJ2-5
TGCGCCAGCAGTGAGGCGGAACGGAAGACCCAGTACTTC
CASSEAERKTQYF
>NA|TRBV29-1|NA|TRBJ1-2
TGCAGCGTTGACAGTTATGGCTACACCTTC
CSVDSYGYTF
>NA|TRBV5-1|NA|TRBJ2-5
TGCGCCAGCAGCTTTCGGGTTCTCCAAGAGACCCAGTACTTC
CASSFRVLQETQYF
>NA|TRBV29-1|NA|TRBJ2-5
TGCAGCGTGGCCCGACTAGACGGGGGACTGGGGACCCAGTACTTC
CSVARLDGGLGTQYF
>NA|TRBV18|NA|TRBJ2-7
TGTGCCAGCTCACCGCCACAGGGCTACGAGCAGTACTTC
CASSPPQGYEQYF
>TRBD1|TRBV7-9|NA|TRBJ1-1
TGTGCCAGCAGCCATAGACAGGGAAGAACTGAAGCTTTCTTT
CASSHRQGRTEAFF
>NA|TRBV2|NA|TRBJ1-3
TGTGCCAGCAGTGAAGCCGGGGCTCCCTCCTCTGGAAACACCATATATTTT
CASSEAGAPSSGNTIYF
>NA|TRBV2|NA|TRBJ2-7
TGTGCCAGCAGTTTTGAGGTCCGCGAGCAGTACTTC
CASSFEVREQYF
>TRBD2|TRBV5-1|few|TRBJ2-7
TGCGCCAGCAGCTTGCAACTAGCGGGGCAGAAGATGGGGCAGTACTTC
CASSLQLAGQKMGQYF
>TRBD1|TRBV4-1|NA|TRBJ1-1
TGCGCCAGCAGCCCTAGACAGGGGGTTGACACTGAAGCTTTCTTT
CASSPRQGVDTEAFF
>NA|TRBV9|NA|TRBJ2-1
TGTGCCAGCAGCGACTGGACACGGGCCTACAATGAGCAGTTCTTC
CASSDWTRAYNEQFF
>TRBD1|TRBV19|NA|TRBJ2-1
TGTGCCAGTAGTATAGATGGGACAGGCCACAATGAGCAGTTCTTC
CASSIDGTGHNEQFF
>TRBD2|TRBV28|NA|TRBJ2-7
TGTGCCAGCAAATCCATCAGGTTGCGGGCCCTGACTAGCGGGCGTTCCTACGAGCAGTACTTC
CASKSIRLRALTSGRSYEQYF
>TRBD2|TRBV30|NA|TRBJ2-7
TGTGCCTGGGGGAGGGGACGTCAGCAGTACTTC
CAWGRGRQQYF
>NA|TRBV10-2|NA|TRBJ1-1
TGCGCCAGCAGCCTAGGGAATGAAGCTTTCTTT
CASSLGNEAFF
>TRBD1|TRBV14|once|TRBJ1-1
TGTGCCAGCAGTAGACAGGGGGATGGGGCTGAAGCTTTCTTT
CASSRQGDGAEAFF
>NA|TRBV21-1|few|TRBJ1-2
TGTGCCAGCGTACAGGGACCTGGATACACCTTC
CASVQGPGYTF
>NA|TRBV9|NA|TRBJ1-1
TGTGCCAGCAGCTCAACTCCAGACTGGAACACTGAAGCTTTCTTT
CASSSTPDWNTEAFF
>NA|TRBV30|NA|TRBJ2-1
TGTGCCTGGAGTGAAGGGGTGTCCCTGAAGCAGTTCTTC
CAWSEGVSLKQFF
>NA|TRBV29-1|NA|TRBJ1-2
TGCAGCGTTGTAGGTGGGGACTATGGCTACACCTTC
CSVVGGDYGYTF
>TRBD1|TRBV27|NA|TRBJ1-4
TGTGCCAGCAGCCGTAGGGACAGGGGTAATGAAAAACTGTTTTTT
CASSRRDRGNEKLFF
>NA|TRBV30|NA|TRBJ1-5
TGTGCCTGGAGTGGACAGGCTTATAGCAATCAGCCCCAGCATTTT
CAWSGQAYSNQPQHF
>NA|TRBV4-1|NA|TRBJ1-2
TGCGCCAGCAGCCGACCGCCGGGACCCCTTTTCTTC
CASSRPPGPLFF
>NA|TRBV9|NA|TRBJ1-3
TGTGCCAGCAGCGTAGACGGGGGGGCAGGAAACACCATATATTTT
CASSVDGGAGNTIYF